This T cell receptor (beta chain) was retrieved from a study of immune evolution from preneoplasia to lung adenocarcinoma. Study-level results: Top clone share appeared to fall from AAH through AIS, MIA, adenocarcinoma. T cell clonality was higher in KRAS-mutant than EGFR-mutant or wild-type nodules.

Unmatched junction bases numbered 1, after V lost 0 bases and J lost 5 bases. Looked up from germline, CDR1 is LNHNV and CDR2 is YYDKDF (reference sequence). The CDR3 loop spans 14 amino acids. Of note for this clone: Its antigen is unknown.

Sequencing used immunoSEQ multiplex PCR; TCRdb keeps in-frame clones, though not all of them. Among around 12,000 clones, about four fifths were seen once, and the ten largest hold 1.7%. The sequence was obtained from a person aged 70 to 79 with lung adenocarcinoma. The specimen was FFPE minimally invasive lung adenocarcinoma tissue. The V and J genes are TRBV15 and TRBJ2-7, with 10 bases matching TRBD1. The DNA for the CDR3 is TGTGCCACCAGCAGAGAAGGGACAGGGGACGAGCAGTACTTC. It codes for CATSREGTGDEQYF.